The clone carrying this T cell receptor (beta chain) was observed a handful of times. As yet, its antigen is unknown. The junction and the germline gene differ at one end; a read error may be behind it. This sample was taken from a study of beta chain features in type 1 diabetes. cDNA synthesis used the whole RNA isolate, giving expressed TCRB sequences. Each sample of naive, central memory or regulatory T cells had, on average, around 3.3 million reads. Data came from immunoSEQ multiplex PCR; TCRdb stores just in-frame clones and leaves some out. The repertoire includes hundreds of thousands of clones, about 13% of them detected once, and 0.015% to 0.02% sits in the top ten. Study observations and caveats: The naive, central memory and Treg TCRB repertoires of patients appeared to be more similar to one another than those of healthy donors. People with Type 1 diabetes carried modestly yet significantly shorter TCRB CDR3s in all four CD4+ subsets.

The CDR3 runs 15 residues. The germline gives CDR1 KGHSH, CDR2 LQKENI. This chain uses TRBV18 with TRBJ1-1, with 10 positions matching TRBD1. The sequencing input was naive CD4+ T cells from blood. This TCR derives from a man aged 25-40 years with type 1 diabetes. The CDR3, as DNA: TGTGCCAGCTCACCACCGGGACAGGGGAACGCTGAAGCTTTCTTT. Translation gives CASSPPGQGNAEAFF.